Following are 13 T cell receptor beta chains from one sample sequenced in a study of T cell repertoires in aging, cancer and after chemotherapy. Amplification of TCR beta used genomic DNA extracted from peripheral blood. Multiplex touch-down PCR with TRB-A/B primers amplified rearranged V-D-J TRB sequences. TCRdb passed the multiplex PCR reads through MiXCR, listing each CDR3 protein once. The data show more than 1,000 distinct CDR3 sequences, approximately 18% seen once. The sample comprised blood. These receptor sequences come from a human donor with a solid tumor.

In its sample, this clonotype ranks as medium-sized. The CDR3 sequence is CAWRSPGGYNEQFF. The CDR3 nucleotides read TGTGCCTGGAGAAGCCCCGGGGGCTACAATGAGCAGTTCTTC. V gene TRBV30 combines with J gene TRBJ2-1; the D gene is possibly TRBD2 (6 bases). Germline assignment: CDR1 GTSNPN and CDR2 SVGIG (reference sequence). V lost 3 bases, J lost 3 bases, and 12 bases lay in between. The CDR3 has 14 amino acids.

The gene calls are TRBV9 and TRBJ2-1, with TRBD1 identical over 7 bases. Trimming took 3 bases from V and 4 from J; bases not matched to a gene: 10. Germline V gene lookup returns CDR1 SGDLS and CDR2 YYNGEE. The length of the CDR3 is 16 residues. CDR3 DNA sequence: TGTGCCAGCAGCGCCTCCGGGACAGTCTCTTACAATGAGCAGTTCTTC. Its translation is CASSASGTVSYNEQFF.

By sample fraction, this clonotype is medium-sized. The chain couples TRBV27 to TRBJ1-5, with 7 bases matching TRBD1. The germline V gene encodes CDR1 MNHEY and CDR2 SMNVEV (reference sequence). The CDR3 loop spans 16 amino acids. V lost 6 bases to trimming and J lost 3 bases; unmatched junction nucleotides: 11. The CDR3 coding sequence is TGTGCCAGCAGACCTCCCCCCGGGACAGCCAATCAGCCCCAGCATTTT. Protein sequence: CASRPPPGTANQPQHF.

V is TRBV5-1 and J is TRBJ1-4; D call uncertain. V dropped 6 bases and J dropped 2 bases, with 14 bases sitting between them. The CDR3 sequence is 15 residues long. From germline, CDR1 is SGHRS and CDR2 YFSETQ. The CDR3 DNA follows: TGCGCCAGCAAGGGAGGTTCAAGTACTAATGAAAAACTGTTTTTT. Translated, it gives CASKGGSSTNEKLFF.

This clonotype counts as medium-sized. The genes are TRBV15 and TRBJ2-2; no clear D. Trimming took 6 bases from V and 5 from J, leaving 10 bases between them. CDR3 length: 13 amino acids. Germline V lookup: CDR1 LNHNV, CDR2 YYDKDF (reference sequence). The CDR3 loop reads CATSHAGTGELFF. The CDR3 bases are TGTGCCACCAGTCATGCCGGGACCGGGGAGCTGTTTTTT. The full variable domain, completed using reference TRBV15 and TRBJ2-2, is DAMVIQNPRYQVTQFGKPVTLSCSQTLNHNVMYWYQQKSSQAPKLLFHYYDKDFNNEADTPDNFQSRRPNTSFCFLDIRSPGLGDTAMYLCATSHAGTGELFFGEGSRLTVL.

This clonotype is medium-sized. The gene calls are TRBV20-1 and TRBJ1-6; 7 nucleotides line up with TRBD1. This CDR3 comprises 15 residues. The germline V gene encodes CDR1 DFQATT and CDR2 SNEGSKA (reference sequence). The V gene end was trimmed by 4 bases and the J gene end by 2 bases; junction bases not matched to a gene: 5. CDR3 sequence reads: CSANRGAPYNSPLHF. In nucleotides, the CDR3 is TGCAGTGCTAACAGGGGAGCCCCCTATAATTCACCCCTCCACTTT.

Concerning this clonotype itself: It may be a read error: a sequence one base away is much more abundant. CDR3 coding DNA: TGTGCCAGCAGTTTACTAGCGGACCAAGAGATCCAGTACTTC. This encodes CASSLLADQEIQYF. The genes are TRBV6-6 and TRBJ2-5; the match to TRBD2 covers 8 bases. Per germline, CDR1 MNHNY and CDR2 SVGAGI (reference sequence). There are 14 residues in the CDR3.

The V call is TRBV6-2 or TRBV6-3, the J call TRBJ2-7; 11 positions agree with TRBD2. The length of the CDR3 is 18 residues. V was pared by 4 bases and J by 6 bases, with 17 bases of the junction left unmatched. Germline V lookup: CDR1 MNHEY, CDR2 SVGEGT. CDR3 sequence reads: CASSFTLGVAGGPAEQYF. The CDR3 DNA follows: TGTGCCAGCAGTTTCACCCTTGGGGTAGCGGGAGGGCCGGCCGAGCAGTACTTC.

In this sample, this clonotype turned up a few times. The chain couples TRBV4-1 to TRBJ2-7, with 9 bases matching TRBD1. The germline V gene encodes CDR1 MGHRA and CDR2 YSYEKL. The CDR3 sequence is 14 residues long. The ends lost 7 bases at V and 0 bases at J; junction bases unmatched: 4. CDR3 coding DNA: TGCGCCAGCAAAACGGGACAGGGCTCCTACGAGCAGTACTTC. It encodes CASKTGQGSYEQYF.

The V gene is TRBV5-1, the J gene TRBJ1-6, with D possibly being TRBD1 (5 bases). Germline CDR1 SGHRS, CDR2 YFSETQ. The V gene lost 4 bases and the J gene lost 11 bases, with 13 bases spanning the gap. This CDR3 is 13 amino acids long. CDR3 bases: TGCGCCAGCAGCGGGGACGGAGGCCCACCCCTCCACTTT. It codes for CASSGDGGPPLHF.

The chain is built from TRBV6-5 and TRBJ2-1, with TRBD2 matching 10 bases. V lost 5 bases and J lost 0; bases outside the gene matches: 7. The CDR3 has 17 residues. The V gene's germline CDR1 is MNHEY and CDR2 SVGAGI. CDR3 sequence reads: CASSKPWTSGSYNEQFF. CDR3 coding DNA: TGTGCCAGCAGTAAACCCTGGACTAGCGGCTCCTACAATGAGCAGTTCTTC.

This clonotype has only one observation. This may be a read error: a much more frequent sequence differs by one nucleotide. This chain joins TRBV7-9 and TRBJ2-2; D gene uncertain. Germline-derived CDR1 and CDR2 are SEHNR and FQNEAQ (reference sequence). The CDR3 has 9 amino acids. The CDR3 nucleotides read TGTGCCAGCGGCTACCCCCCCTATTTT. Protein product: CASGYPPYF. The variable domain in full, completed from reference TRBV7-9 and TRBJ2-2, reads DTGVSQNPRHKITKRGQNVTFRCDPISEHNRLYWYRQTLGQGPEFLTYFQNEAQLEKSRLLSDRFSAERPKGSFSTLEIQRTEQGDSAMYLCASGYPPYFGEGSRLTVL.

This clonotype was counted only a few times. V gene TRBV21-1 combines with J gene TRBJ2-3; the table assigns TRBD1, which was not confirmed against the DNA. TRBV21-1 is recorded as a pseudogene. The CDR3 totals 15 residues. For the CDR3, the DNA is TGTGCCAGCAGCTCAAACTTCCGGGCGGTCGATACGCAGTATTTT. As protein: CASSSNFRAVDTQYF.